This T cell receptor beta chain was observed in a study of T cell changes during pregnancy in multiple sclerosis. After removal of 3 bases from V and 0 bases from J, the junction contained 7 bases not matched to a gene. The CDR3 totals 15 residues. Germline CDR1 reads GTSNPN; CDR2 reads SVGIG (reference sequence). Generated by immunoSEQ multiplex PCR, the TCRdb table keeps only in-frame clones and is missing some. The sample has tens of thousands of clones; about 90% are singletons. This sequence originates from a female donor in good health, enrolled as a control in a pregnancy study. V gene TRBV30 combines with J gene TRBJ1-1; 7 bases map to TRBD1. The source was peripheral blood, collected in the third trimester of pregnancy. The CDR3 coding sequence is TGTGCCTGGAGCTGGGCAGGGGGAATGAACACTGAAGCTTTCTTT. This codes for CAWSWAGGMNTEAFF.